The present entry profiles one T cell receptor (beta chain) with its context. Its antigen is not identified. V trimming: 3 bases; J trimming: 5 bases; junction bases outside the gene matches: 3. CDR1 is GTSNPN, CDR2 SVGIG, per germline (reference sequence). The CDR3 runs 13 residues. The data stem from a study of cytomegalovirus exposure and HLA in healthy donors. Study at large: HLA-typed donors were the source of some 80 million unique TCRs, which an early data release held. Study-level results: CMV antigen specificity was confirmed in vitro for three CMV-associated chains. V- and J-gene trimming in TCR beta was tied to a missense DCLRE1C variant by an analysis performed later.

PCR used 60 Vbeta primers and 13 Jbeta primers. Sequencing used immunoSEQ multiplex PCR; TCRdb keeps in-frame clones, though not all of them. The data hold about 160,000 clones, with 60% to 80% observed a single time. The chain uses TRBV30 and TRBJ1-5; 8 bases are shared with TRBD1. Sequenced: PBMCs. The sequence came from a man aged 45-60 years in good health and CMV-seropositive. The CDR3 nucleotides read TGTGCCTGGAGCAGGGGGCCAGATCAGCCCCAGCATTTT. This codes for CAWSRGPDQPQHF. Supplemented by reference TRBV30 and TRBJ1-5, the full variable domain reads SQTIHQWPATLVQPVGSPLSLECTVEGTSNPNLYWYRQAAGRGLQLLFYSVGIGQISSEVPQNLSASRPQDRQFILSSKKLLLSDSGFYLCAWSRGPDQPQHFGDGTRLSIL.